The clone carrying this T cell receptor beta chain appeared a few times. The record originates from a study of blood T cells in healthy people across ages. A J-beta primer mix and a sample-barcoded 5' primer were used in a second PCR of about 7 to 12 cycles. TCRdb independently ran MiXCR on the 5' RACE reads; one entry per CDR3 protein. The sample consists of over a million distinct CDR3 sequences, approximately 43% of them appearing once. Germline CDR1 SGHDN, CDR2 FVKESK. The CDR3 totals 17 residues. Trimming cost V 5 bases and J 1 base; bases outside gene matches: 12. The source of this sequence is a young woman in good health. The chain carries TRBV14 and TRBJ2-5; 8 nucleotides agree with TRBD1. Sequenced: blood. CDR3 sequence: CASSAWTGIEVQETQYF. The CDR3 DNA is TGTGCCAGCAGCGCCTGGACAGGGATCGAAGTCCAAGAGACCCAGTACTTC.